The rows below give T cell receptor beta chains drawn from one sample of a study of technical replicates of blood from several donors. TCRdb's copy holds only in-frame clones and misses some; the assay was immunoSEQ multiplex PCR. The data contain about 99,000 clones, roughly 96% of them singletons. The source material was T cells isolated from PBMCs. All receptors come from a human donor in good health. The CDR3 runs from the conserved cysteine through the conserved F or W. Each record gives: clone size, J gene, V gene, D gene, CDR3 DNA, CDR3 protein. D genes are given only for firm matches. Clone size appears in some rows only: once, few, many, or a class for an expanded clone.

clone_size: once
j_call: TRBJ2-1
v_call: TRBV7-9
d_call: TRBD2
cdr3_nt: TGTGCCAGCAGCGGAACGGGGGGGCTAACTGGTAATGAGCAGTTCTTC
cdr3_aa: CASSGTGGLTGNEQFF

clone_size: -
j_call: TRBJ2-1
v_call: TRBV15
d_call: TRBD1
cdr3_nt: TGTGCCACCAGGGTAGGGGGCTTCGACAATGAGCAGTTCTTC
cdr3_aa: CATRVGGFDNEQFF

clone_size: -
j_call: TRBJ2-1
v_call: TRBV6-6
d_call: -
cdr3_nt: TGTGCCAGCAGTTACCTTGGACTCGGCGCCTACAATGAGCAGTTCTTC
cdr3_aa: CASSYLGLGAYNEQFF

clone_size: -
j_call: TRBJ1-2
v_call: TRBV27
d_call: -
cdr3_nt: TGTGCCAGCAGAGCTGGAATGGGACTTGCGGATGGCTACACCTTC
cdr3_aa: CASRAGMGLADGYTF

clone_size: -
j_call: TRBJ2-5
v_call: TRBV27
d_call: TRBD1
cdr3_nt: TGTGCCAGCGCCCAGGACAGGGTGGTTCGGGAGCAGTACTTC
cdr3_aa: CASAQDRVVREQYF

clone_size: -
j_call: TRBJ2-7
v_call: TRBV7-2
d_call: TRBD2
cdr3_nt: TGTGCCAGCAGCTTCAGGCTAGCGGGAGGGTACGAGCAGTACTTC
cdr3_aa: CASSFRLAGGYEQYF

clone_size: -
j_call: TRBJ2-3
v_call: TRBV6-5
d_call: TRBD2
cdr3_nt: TGTGCCAGCAGCCTGGGACTAGCGGATGCAGATACGCAGTATTTT
cdr3_aa: CASSLGLADADTQYF

clone_size: -
j_call: TRBJ2-7
v_call: TRBV5-1
d_call: TRBD1
cdr3_nt: TGCGCCAGCAGCCTTTCTACAGGGGACCGCGAGCAGTACTTC
cdr3_aa: CASSLSTGDREQYF

clone_size: once
j_call: TRBJ2-5
v_call: TRBV7-8
d_call: -
cdr3_nt: TGTGCCAGCAGCTTAGATGAGTACCAAGAGACCCAGTACTTC
cdr3_aa: CASSLDEYQETQYF

clone_size: -
j_call: TRBJ2-5
v_call: TRBV9
d_call: -
cdr3_nt: TGTGCCAGCAGCGTAGTCCCACAAGAGACCCAGTACTTC
cdr3_aa: CASSVVPQETQYF

clone_size: -
j_call: TRBJ2-7
v_call: TRBV28
d_call: -
cdr3_nt: -
cdr3_aa: CASSSSASGRGGQYF

clone_size: -
j_call: TRBJ2-2
v_call: TRBV5-8
d_call: TRBD2
cdr3_nt: TGTGCCAGCAGCTCGAGACTAGCGGGGGGGCCCCGGGAGCTGTTTTTT
cdr3_aa: CASSSRLAGGPRELFF

clone_size: once
j_call: TRBJ2-7
v_call: TRBV9
d_call: -
cdr3_nt: TGTGCCAGCAGCGTTTCCGGAGGGGGGGCGAATTACGAGCAGTACTTC
cdr3_aa: CASSVSGGGANYEQYF